This T cell receptor (beta chain) was sequenced in a study of T-cell memory formation after mild COVID-19. Broader study findings: Some clones that responded turned up in pre-infection memory, which suggests that cross-reactive memory joined in.

Losses at the gene ends were 4 bases for V and 5 bases for J; bases not matched to a gene: 4. Germline loops: CDR1 KGHSH, CDR2 LQKENI. This CDR3 contains 13 residues. TCRdb re-called the 5' RACE reads with MiXCR, one entry per CDR3 protein. The data show some 320,000 distinct CDR3 sequences, around 15% seen once. Note on this clonotype: Its antigen is unidentified.

Sequencing used PBMCs or a T cell subset sorted from them (not recorded which). The origin of this receptor is a man aged 18 to 29 who had mild COVID-19 (a few samples of this study predate the infection). Cell type and time point are not known. The chain recombines TRBV18 with TRBJ2-7; 8 nucleotides align to TRBD1. Written as DNA, the CDR3 is TGTGCCAGCTCACGGACAGGGTTGGACGAGCAGTACGTC. This sequence encodes CASSRTGLDEQYV.